A single sample is the source of the 28 T cell receptor beta chains below, sequenced in a study of molecular identifiers for immune sequencing clone quantification. TCRdb re-called the PCR reads with MiXCR, one entry per CDR3 protein. The profile shows approximately 630,000 distinct CDR3 sequences, 25% of them singletons. Sequencing was done on a sample of naive CD8+ T cells from blood, with Jurkat cell RNA spiked in. Subset: FACS-sorted CD8+CD4-CCR7+CD45RA+ naive T cells. These receptors were collected from a human donor in good health. Some libraries in this study had Jurkat cell RNA spiked in.

This clonotype was seen once. This clone may be a read error of a much larger clone one base away. The V gene is TRBV20-1, the J gene TRBJ2-3, with D possibly TRBD2 on 6 matching bases. Between the trimmed V and J ends, which lost 5 bases and 1 base, there was a span of 13 bases. The germline CDR1 and CDR2 sequences are DFQATT and SNEGSKA (reference sequence). The CDR3 spans 14 residues. The DNA of the CDR3 is TGCAGTGCTTGGGAGTGGGGGGGCACAGATACGCAGTATTTT. Translated, it gives CSAWEWGGTDTQYF.

In regard to this clonotype: This clone may be a read error of a much larger clone one base away. The rearrangement joins TRBV4-1 to TRBJ1-1; D remains ambiguous. The V and J ends lost 0 bases and 0 bases respectively, with 11 bases between them. This CDR3 is 16 amino acids long. CDR1 is MGHRA and CDR2 is YSYEKL in the germline V gene. CDR3 in DNA: TGCGCCAGCAGCCAAGAGGGGTTTGGGCTGAACACTGAAGCTTTCTTT. Translated: CASSQEGFGLNTEAFF.

The genes are TRBV4-3 and TRBJ2-1; D is ambiguous. Germline CDR1 is LGHNA and CDR2 is YSLEER. Trimming took off 1 base at V and 6 bases at J, with 10 bases between the two ends. The CDR3 runs to 14 residues. This CDR3 reads CASSQGRTSNEQFF. The CDR3 bases are TGCGCCAGCAGCCAAGGTCGGACCTCCAATGAGCAGTTCTTC.

As to this clonotype: A read error may explain this, as a much larger clone is one base away. The chain recombines TRBV27 with TRBJ2-7; 11 bases line up with TRBD2. The CDR3 spans 14 residues. Per germline, CDR1 MNHEY and CDR2 SMNVEV (reference sequence). As DNA, the CDR3 is TGTGCCAGCAGTTTTTCTAGCGGGGGGCGTGAGCGGTACTTC. The encoded protein is CASSFSSGGRERYF.

About this clonotype itself: As the CDR3 is not closed by the conserved phenylalanine or tryptophan, this likely results from a read error. The gene calls are TRBV6-2 or TRBV6-3 and TRBJ2-2; 7 bases agree with TRBD1. The CDR3 length is 14 residues. The germline V gene encodes CDR1 MNHEY and CDR2 SVGEGT. V gave up 5 bases and J gave up 6 bases; unmatched junction bases: 6. The CDR3 spells CASSATGVSGELFS. The CDR3 DNA is TGTGCCAGCAGTGCCACAGGGGTTTCCGGGGAGCTGTTTTCT.

This clonotype was observed at least ten times. This chain connects TRBV13 to TRBJ2-3; 12 bases agree with TRBD2. The CDR3 is made up of 15 amino acids. CDR1 PRHDT and CDR2 FYEKMQ come from the germline V gene (reference sequence). With 0 bases clipped from V and 5 bases from J, the junction kept 0 bases outside the gene matches. CDR3 bases: TGTGCCAGCAGCTTAGGACTAGCGGGGGGAGATACGCAGTATTTT. It yields the protein CASSLGLAGGDTQYF.

A remark on this clonotype: The junction shows a germline mismatch at one end, possibly a read error. This chain joins TRBV11-2 and TRBJ2-1; tentative D call: TRBD2 (5 bases). CDR1 and CDR2 (germline): SGHAT, FQNNGV. The CDR3 extends over 15 amino acids. CDR3 sequence reads: CAGSLEVSDCNEQFF. CDR3 DNA: TGTGCCGGCAGCTTAGAGGTTAGCGACTGCAATGAGCAGTTCTTC.

With regard to this clonotype: The junction departs from the called germline gene at one end, perhaps through a read error. This chain uses TRBV7-6 with TRBJ2-1; 7 nucleotides align to TRBD2. This CDR3 is 15 amino acids long. Germline assignment: CDR1 SGHVS and CDR2 FNYEAQ. CDR3 protein: CASSAPGTTLAGQLF. CDR3 in DNA: TGTGCCAGCAGCGCGCCCGGGACTACTCTCGCCGGGCAGCTCTTC. Full variable domain (outside the CDR3, taken from reference TRBV7-6 and TRBJ2-1): GAGVSQSPRYKVTKRGQDVALRCDPISGHVSLYWYRQALGQGPEFLTYFNYEAQQDKSGLPNDRFSAERPEGSISTLTIQRTEQRDSAMYRCASSAPGTTLAGQLFGPGTRLTVL.

The chain is built from TRBV6-4 and TRBJ2-5; D may be TRBD2 (5 bases). Germline V CDR1 and CDR2: MRHNA, SNTAGT. The CDR3 is made up of 14 amino acids. The V end was cut by 3 bases, the J end by 5 bases, with 13 bases between. The CDR3 here is CASSERARRETQYF. The CDR3 coding sequence is TGTGCCAGCAGTGAGAGGGCCCGACGGGAGACCCAGTACTTC.

The chain couples TRBV4-2 to TRBJ2-7; the D gene is possibly TRBD2 (6 bases). There are 16 residues in the CDR3. Germline loops: CDR1 LGHNA, CDR2 YNFKEQ. Trimming left V 1 base short and J 3 bases short, with 16 bases between. This CDR3 reads CASSQGGGEGRYEQYF. CDR3 bases: TGTGCCAGCAGCCAAGGGGGAGGTGAGGGCCGCTACGAGCAGTACTTC.

This clonotype was detected only once. This may arise from a read error, as a much more abundant clone is one base away. CDR3 DNA sequence: TGCAGCGTTGAATATGGAGTTGCAGCTTTCTTT. Protein product: CSVEYGVAAFF. The genes are TRBV29-1 and TRBJ1-1; D gene uncertain. V lost 2 bases, J lost 10 bases, and 11 bases lay in between. Germline CDR1 and CDR2: SQVTM and ANQGSEA. The length of the CDR3 is 11 residues.

This clonotype has only a few counts. The V call is TRBV12-3 or TRBV12-4, the J call TRBJ2-7; no clear D. This CDR3 has 14 amino acids. V lost 3 bases and J lost 3, with 12 bases in between. The CDR3 loop is CASSFNPLGYEQYF. CDR3 sequence (DNA): TGTGCCAGCAGTTTTAACCCGCTGGGCTACGAGCAGTACTTC.

Details on this clonotype: The junction and the germline gene differ at one end; a read error may be behind it. This chain connects TRBV7-9 to TRBJ2-2; a weak D match, TRBD2 (5 bases). The CDR3 is made up of 15 amino acids. Per the germline V gene, CDR1 is SEHNR and CDR2 is FQNEAQ (reference sequence). The CDR3 DNA reads as TGTGCCAGCAGCCCACCAGGAGCGAACACCGGGGAGCTGCTTTTT. Residues: CASSPPGANTGELLF.

This clonotype was counted at least ten times. The chain carries TRBV7-6 and TRBJ2-5; TRBD2 is a possible D gene (5 bases). The germline V gene encodes CDR1 SGHVS and CDR2 FNYEAQ. The V end was cut by 3 bases, the J end by 2 bases, with 13 bases between. The CDR3 is 15 amino acids. The CDR3, as DNA: TGTGCCAGCAGCTTGGCGGGCTGGGCACAAGAGACCCAGTACTTC. Protein product: CASSLAGWAQETQYF. Filled out from reference TRBV7-6 and TRBJ2-5, the complete variable domain reads GAGVSQSPRYKVTKRGQDVALRCDPISGHVSLYWYRQALGQGPEFLTYFNYEAQQDKSGLPNDRFSAERPEGSISTLTIQRTEQRDSAMYRCASSLAGWAQETQYFGPGTRLLVL.

This clonotype was observed at least ten times. This chain joins TRBV12-3 or TRBV12-4 and TRBJ1-2; D is undetermined. Trimming cost V 4 bases and J 4 bases, with 13 bases left between them. The CDR3 spans 14 residues. This CDR3 is CASSSPGEVYGYTF. For the CDR3, the DNA is TGTGCCAGCAGTTCCCCAGGAGAGGTCTATGGCTACACCTTC.

This clonotype was detected many times. The chain's CDR3 is CSARERGELGAFF. CDR3 DNA: TGCAGTGCTAGAGAGAGAGGAGAACTGGGGGCTTTCTTT. V and J are TRBV20-1 and TRBJ1-1; D unresolved. The CDR3 consists of 13 residues. V lost 0 bases and J 11 bases, leaving 16 bases between the germline ends. In germline, CDR1 is DFQATT, CDR2 SNEGSKA (reference sequence).

This clonotype showed up just a few times. The chain has TRBV12-3 or TRBV12-4 and TRBJ1-6, with no clear D. The CDR3 sequence is 12 residues long. V was trimmed by 7 bases and J by 15 bases, leaving 16 bases between them. In DNA form, the CDR3 reads TGTGCCAGCACTCAGCTAGGTGGAGGCCTCCACTTT. It specifies CASTQLGGGLHF.

This clonotype showed up just a few times. The chain has TRBV9 and TRBJ2-7, with D uncertain. This CDR3 is 13 amino acids long. Germline CDR1 and CDR2: SGDLS and YYNGEE. V was shortened by 1 base and J by 5 bases, with 10 bases between the two germline ends. For the CDR3, the DNA is TGTGCCAGCAGCGTATTTCTCTCGGACGAGCAGTACTTC. Its protein product is CASSVFLSDEQYF. The full variable domain, with the rest looked up from reference TRBV9 and TRBJ2-7, is DSGVTQTPKHLITATGQRVTLRCSPRSGDLSVYWYQQSLDQGLQFLIQYYNGEERAKGNILERFSAQQFPDLHSELNLSSLELGDSALYFCASSVFLSDEQYFGPGTRLTVT.

This clonotype was counted at least ten times. J is TRBJ2-4 and V is TRBV7-9, with 9 bases that match TRBD2. V dropped 7 bases and J dropped 0; count of bases not matched to a gene: 1. The CDR3 spans 14 residues. Germline V gives CDR1 SEHNR, CDR2 FQNEAQ (reference sequence). This CDR3 reads CASTSGEAKNIQYF. The CDR3 nucleotides are TGTGCCAGCACTAGCGGGGAAGCCAAAAACATTCAGTACTTC. Complete variable domain (other parts from reference TRBV7-9 and TRBJ2-4): DTGVSQNPRHKITKRGQNVTFRCDPISEHNRLYWYRQTLGQGPEFLTYFQNEAQLEKSRLLSDRFSAERPKGSFSTLEIQRTEQGDSAMYLCASTSGEAKNIQYFGAGTRLSVL.

This clonotype was seen only a few times. With a much larger clone just one base away, this may be a read error. The chain joins TRBV7-9 to TRBJ2-5, with 10 bases matching TRBD1. CDR1 is SEHNR, CDR2 FQNEAQ, per germline (reference sequence). This CDR3 comprises 15 residues. CDR3 in amino acids: CASSPLTGGEETQCF. The CDR3 nucleotides read TGTGCCAGCAGCCCTTTGACAGGGGGCGAAGAGACCCAGTGCTTC. The entire variable domain, with the rest obtained from reference TRBV7-9 and TRBJ2-5, is as follows: DTGVSQNPRHKITKRGQNVTFRCDPISEHNRLYWYRQTLGQGPEFLTYFQNEAQLEKSRLLSDRFSAERPKGSFSTLEIQRTEQGDSAMYLCASSPLTGGEETQCFGPGTRLLVL.

This clonotype showed up many times. The chain has TRBV19 and TRBJ2-1; unclear D gene. V shed 4 bases and J shed 14 bases, with 18 bases lying between them. Germline lookup yields CDR1 LNHDA and CDR2 SQIVND (reference sequence). The CDR3 is 13 amino acids. CDR3 sequence reads: CASSNTPGLGEFF. CDR3 sequence (DNA): TGTGCCAGTAGTAACACTCCGGGCCTCGGAGAGTTCTTC.

This clonotype was observed many times. The gene calls are TRBV28 and TRBJ2-1, with TRBD2 matching over 12 bases. Germline V gives CDR1 MDHEN, CDR2 SYDVKM. The CDR3 spans 15 residues. Trimming took 2 bases from V and 8 from J; bases not matched to a gene: 4. The CDR3 sequence: CASSLLAGGHDEQFF. CDR3 DNA sequence: TGTGCCAGCAGTTTACTAGCGGGAGGGCACGATGAGCAGTTCTTC. Supplemented by reference TRBV28 and TRBJ2-1, the full variable domain reads DVKVTQSSRYLVKRTGEKVFLECVQDMDHENMFWYRQDPGLGLRLIYFSYDVKMKEKGDIPEGYSVSREKKERFSLILESASTNQTSMYLCASSLLAGGHDEQFFGPGTRLTVL.

For this clonotype: This is likely a read error, given that the CDR3 carries no conserved phenylalanine or tryptophan at its end. The V and J genes are TRBV27 and TRBJ2-5, with 9 positions matching TRBD2. V was clipped by 5 bases and J by 5 bases; unmatched bases: 15. There are 17 residues in the CDR3. The V gene's germline CDR1 is MNHEY and CDR2 SMNVEV (reference sequence). The CDR3 DNA follows: TGTGCCAGCAGTCTCGCTACTAGCGGGCTGAGCGGGGAGACCCAGTACCTC. It translates to CASSLATSGLSGETQYL.

Note on this clonotype: A much bigger clone sits one base away, suggesting this may be a read error. The chain recombines TRBV28 with TRBJ2-7; tentatively, D is TRBD1 (5 bases). This CDR3 has 13 amino acids. CDR1 is MDHEN, CDR2 SYDVKM, per germline. The CDR3 DNA sequence: TGTGCCAGCAACGTAGGCAGGGCCTACGAGCGGTACTTC. Protein sequence: CASNVGRAYERYF.

A note on this clonotype: A much larger clone sits a single nucleotide away, making a read error possible. Because the CDR3 is missing its conserved closing phenylalanine or tryptophan, this is likely a read error. This chain joins TRBV9 and TRBJ2-3; 12 bases agree with TRBD2. CDR1 SGDLS and CDR2 YYNGEE come from the germline V gene. The CDR3 loop spans 17 amino acids. V lost 3 bases, J lost 2 bases, and 7 bases stayed unmatched. The CDR3, as DNA: TGTGCCAGCAGCGGAGGACTAGCGGGGCCCCTCACAGATACGCAGTATCTT. This gives the protein CASSGGLAGPLTDTQYL.

This clonotype was picked up one time. Since a much larger clone is just one base distant, this may be a read error. The chain is built from TRBV5-1 and TRBJ2-7; D is perhaps TRBD1 (6 bases). Germline lookup yields CDR1 SGHRS and CDR2 YFSETQ. The CDR3 totals 16 residues. V gave up 4 bases and J gave up 4 bases, with 21 bases separating them. The CDR3, as DNA: TGCGCCAGCAGCCCATACCCCAGGGGAAGTTCTTACGAGCAGTACTTC. Residues: CASSPYPRGSSYEQYF.

This clonotype was counted at least ten times. This sequence joins TRBV10-2 and TRBJ2-3, with 7 bases that match TRBD1. After removal of 7 bases from V and 4 bases from J, the junction contained 5 bases not matched to a gene. The CDR3 extends over 13 amino acids. Per the germline V gene, CDR1 is WSHSY and CDR2 is SAAADI. CDR3 nucleotides: TGCGCCAGCAAGACAGGGATCCCAGATACGCAGTATTTT. It yields the protein CASKTGIPDTQYF.

The rearrangement joins TRBV29-1 to TRBJ2-7, with 9 nucleotides matching TRBD2. The CDR3 extends over 15 amino acids. Germline loops: CDR1 SQVTM, CDR2 ANQGSEA. Losses at the gene ends were 3 bases for V and 6 bases for J; bases not matched to a gene: 12. DNA for the CDR3: TGCAGCGTTGAGGGGCTAGCGGGGCCTTCGAGCGAGCAGTACTTC. Amino acid sequence: CSVEGLAGPSSEQYF.